This T cell receptor beta chain was sequenced in a study of cytomegalovirus exposure and HLA in healthy donors. PCR involved 60 Vbeta and 13 Jbeta primers. This table comes from immunoSEQ multiplex PCR, and its TCRdb copy is limited to in-frame clones, with some not included. This sample has 100,000 or so clones; 75% to 90% occur once, and the top ten carry 3% to 4%. As concerns this clone: Its antigen is not identified.

Study-wide findings and caveats: In a later analysis, productive TCRs from donors in an Asian-associated ancestry cluster reportedly carried fewer N-insertions than the cohort mean.

Germline values: CDR1 SGHKS, CDR2 YYEKEE (reference sequence). There are 14 residues in the CDR3. V was clipped by 0 bases and J by 2 bases, with 7 bases between them. The sequencing input was PBMCs. The receptor was derived from a man aged 25-45 years in good health and CMV-seronegative. The chain combines TRBV5-5 with TRBJ2-3; D is undetermined. CDR3 protein: CASSLGQITDTQYF. The CDR3 DNA reads TGTGCCAGCAGCTTGGGGCAGATCACAGATACGCAGTATTTT.